This T cell receptor beta chain comes out of a study of blood T cell repertoires in COVID-19. The wider study: COVID-19 samples collected from the United States, Italy and Spain covered acute and convalescent phases. The analysed material was cDNA or gDNA that came from T cells, B-cell-depleted T cells, or PBMCs.

Seattle patients were enrolled during active infection and followed longitudinally. Source study methods: From reference gene primer amplification, estimates of nucleated cell counts were derived. Using immunoSEQ multiplex PCR, the repertoire was profiled, and TCRdb retains in-frame clones only, with some absent. Clone size and V and J calls were adopted from that table, with D and trimming inferred from the DNA. The sample lists over 250,000 clones, approximately 90% seen once, with 2.2% in the top ten. Germline CDR1 is SGHDT and CDR2 is YYEEEE. The CDR3 has 16 amino acids. V lost 4 bases, J lost 3 bases, and 10 bases stayed unmatched.

The sequence derives from a woman in her thirties with COVID-19, enrolled during active disease. V usage is TRBV5-6 and J usage is TRBJ2-1, with 7 bases aligning to TRBD1. The specimen sequenced was peripheral blood. The CDR3 DNA is TGTGCCAGCAGCCCGGATGCCGGGACAGACTACAATGAGCAGTTCTTC. It specifies CASSPDAGTDYNEQFF.